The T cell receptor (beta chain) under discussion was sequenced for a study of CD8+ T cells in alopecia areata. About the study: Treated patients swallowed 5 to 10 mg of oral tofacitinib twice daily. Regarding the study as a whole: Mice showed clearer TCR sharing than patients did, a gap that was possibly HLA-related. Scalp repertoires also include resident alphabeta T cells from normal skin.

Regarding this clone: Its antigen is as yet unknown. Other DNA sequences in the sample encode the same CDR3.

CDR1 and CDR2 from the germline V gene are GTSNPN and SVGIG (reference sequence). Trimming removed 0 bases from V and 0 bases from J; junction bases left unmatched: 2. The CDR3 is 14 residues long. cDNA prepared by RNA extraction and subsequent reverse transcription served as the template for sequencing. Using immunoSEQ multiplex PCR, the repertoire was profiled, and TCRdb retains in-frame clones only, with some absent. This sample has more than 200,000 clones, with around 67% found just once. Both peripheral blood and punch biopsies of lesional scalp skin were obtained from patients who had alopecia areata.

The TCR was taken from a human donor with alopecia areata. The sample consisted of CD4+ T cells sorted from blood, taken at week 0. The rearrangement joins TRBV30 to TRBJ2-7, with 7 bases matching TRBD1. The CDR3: CAWSVGGSSYEQYF. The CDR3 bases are TGTGCCTGGAGTGTAGGGGGCAGCTCCTACGAGCAGTACTTC.